This T cell receptor beta chain came from a study of T cell responses to AZD1222 COVID-19 vaccine. This clone was seen once. From germline, CDR1 is MDHEN and CDR2 SYDVKM. V was shortened by 8 bases and J by 2 bases, with 13 bases between the two germline ends. The CDR3 covers 13 residues. Measured with immunoSEQ multiplex PCR; TCRdb has only the in-frame clones, and not every one. Counted here are hundreds of thousands of clones, approximately 94% occurring once; the ten biggest clones make up roughly 0.5%. The V and J genes are TRBV28 and TRBJ2-7; D is perhaps TRBD2 (6 bases). This material consisted of peripheral blood, taken 28 days after the second AZD1222 dose. The receptor was isolated from an adult who received the AZD1222 COVID-19 vaccine. CDR3 region: CASGGNSPYEQYF. For the CDR3, the DNA is TGTGCCAGCGGGGGGAACTCACCCTACGAGCAGTACTTC.